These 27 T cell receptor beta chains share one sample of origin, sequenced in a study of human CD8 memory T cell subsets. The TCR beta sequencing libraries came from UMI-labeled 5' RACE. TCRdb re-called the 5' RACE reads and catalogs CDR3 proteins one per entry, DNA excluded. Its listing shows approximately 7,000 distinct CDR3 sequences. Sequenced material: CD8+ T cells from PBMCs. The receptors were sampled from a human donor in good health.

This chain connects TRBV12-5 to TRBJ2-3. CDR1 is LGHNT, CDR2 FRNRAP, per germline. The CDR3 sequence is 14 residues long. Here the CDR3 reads CASGLDLGGDTQYF.

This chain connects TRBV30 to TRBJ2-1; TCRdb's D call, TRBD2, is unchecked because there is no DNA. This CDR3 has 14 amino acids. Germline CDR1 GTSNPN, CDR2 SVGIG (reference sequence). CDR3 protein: CAWLPATSVREQFF.

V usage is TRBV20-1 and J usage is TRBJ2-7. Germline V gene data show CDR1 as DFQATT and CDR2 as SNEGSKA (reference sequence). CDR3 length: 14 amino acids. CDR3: CSARHRTDSYEQYF.

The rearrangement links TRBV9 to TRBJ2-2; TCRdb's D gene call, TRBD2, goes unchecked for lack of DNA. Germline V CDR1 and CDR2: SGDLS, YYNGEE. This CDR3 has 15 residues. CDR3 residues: CASSGKAGSTGELFF. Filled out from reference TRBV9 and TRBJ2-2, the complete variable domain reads DSGVTQTPKHLITATGQRVTLRCSPRSGDLSVYWYQQSLDQGLQFLIQYYNGEERAKGNILERFSAQQFPDLHSELNLSSLELGDSALYFCASSGKAGSTGELFFGEGSRLTVL.

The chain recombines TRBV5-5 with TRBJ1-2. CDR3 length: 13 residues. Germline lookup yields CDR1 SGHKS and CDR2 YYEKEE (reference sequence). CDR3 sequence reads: CASSLDTGLSYTF.

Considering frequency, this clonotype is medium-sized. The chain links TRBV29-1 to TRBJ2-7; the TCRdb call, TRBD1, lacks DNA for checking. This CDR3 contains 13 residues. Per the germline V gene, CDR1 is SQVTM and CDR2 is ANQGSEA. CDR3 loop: CSVGQGSFYEQYF.

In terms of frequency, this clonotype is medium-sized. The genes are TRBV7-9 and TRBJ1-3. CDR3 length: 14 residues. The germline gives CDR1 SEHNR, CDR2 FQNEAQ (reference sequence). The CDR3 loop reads CAFVGTPSGNTIYF.

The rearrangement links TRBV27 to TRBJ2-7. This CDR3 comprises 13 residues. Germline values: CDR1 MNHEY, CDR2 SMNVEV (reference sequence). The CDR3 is CASSLNSKSEQYF.

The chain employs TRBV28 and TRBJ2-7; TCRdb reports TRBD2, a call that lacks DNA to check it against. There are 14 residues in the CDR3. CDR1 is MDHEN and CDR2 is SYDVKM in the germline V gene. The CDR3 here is CASSGLAGPYEQYF.

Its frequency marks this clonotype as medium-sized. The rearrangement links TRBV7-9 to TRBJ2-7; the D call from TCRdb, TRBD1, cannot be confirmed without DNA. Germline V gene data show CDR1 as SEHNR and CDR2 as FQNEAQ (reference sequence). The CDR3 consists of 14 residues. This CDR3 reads CASSSRSTGSEQYF.

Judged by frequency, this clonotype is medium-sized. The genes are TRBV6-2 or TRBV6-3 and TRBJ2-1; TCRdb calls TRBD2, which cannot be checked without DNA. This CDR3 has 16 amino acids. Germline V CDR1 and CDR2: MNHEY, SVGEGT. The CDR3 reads CASSYWRGSSYNEQFF.

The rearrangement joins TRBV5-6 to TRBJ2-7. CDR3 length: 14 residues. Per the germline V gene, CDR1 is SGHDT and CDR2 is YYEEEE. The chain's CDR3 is CASSLTGFSYEQYF.

CDR3: CSATMGLAGRRMDEQYF. The V gene is TRBV20-1, the J gene TRBJ2-7; TCRdb's D gene call, TRBD2, goes unchecked for lack of DNA. This CDR3 is 17 amino acids long. From germline, CDR1 is DFQATT and CDR2 SNEGSKA (reference sequence).

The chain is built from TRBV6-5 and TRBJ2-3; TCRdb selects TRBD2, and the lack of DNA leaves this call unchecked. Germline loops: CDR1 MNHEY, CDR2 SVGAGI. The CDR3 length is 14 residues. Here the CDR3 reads CASTPLAGVGTQYF.

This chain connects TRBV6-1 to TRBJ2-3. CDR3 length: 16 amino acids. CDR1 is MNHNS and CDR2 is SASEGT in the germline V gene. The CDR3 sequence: CASSGLFVASTDTQYF.

The CDR3 spells CASSLAMMNTEAFF. The chain combines TRBV5-5 with TRBJ1-1. The CDR3 sequence is 14 residues long. CDR1 and CDR2 (germline): SGHKS, YYEKEE (reference sequence).

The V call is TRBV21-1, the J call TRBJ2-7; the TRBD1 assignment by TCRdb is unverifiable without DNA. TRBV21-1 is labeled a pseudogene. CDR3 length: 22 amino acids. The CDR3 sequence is CASSSLLKEYQLSNVREYEQYF.

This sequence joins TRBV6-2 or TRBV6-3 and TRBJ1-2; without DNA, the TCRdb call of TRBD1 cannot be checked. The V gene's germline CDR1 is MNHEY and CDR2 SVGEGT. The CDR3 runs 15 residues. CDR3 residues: CASRGTADFNYGYTF.

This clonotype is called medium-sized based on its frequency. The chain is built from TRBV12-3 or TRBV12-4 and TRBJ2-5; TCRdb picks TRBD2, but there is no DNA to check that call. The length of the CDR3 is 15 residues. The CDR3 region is CASSLRLAGEETQYF.

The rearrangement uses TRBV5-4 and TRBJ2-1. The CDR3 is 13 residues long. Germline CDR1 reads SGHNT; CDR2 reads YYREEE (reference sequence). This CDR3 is CASSLDSYNEQFF.

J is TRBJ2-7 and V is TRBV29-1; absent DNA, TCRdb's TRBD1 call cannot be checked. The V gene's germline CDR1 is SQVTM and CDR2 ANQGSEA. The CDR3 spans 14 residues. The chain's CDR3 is CSVEDRGGRYEQYF.

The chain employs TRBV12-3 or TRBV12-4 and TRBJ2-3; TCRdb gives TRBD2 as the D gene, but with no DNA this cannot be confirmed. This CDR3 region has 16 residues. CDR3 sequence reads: CASSFLAGRATDTQYF.

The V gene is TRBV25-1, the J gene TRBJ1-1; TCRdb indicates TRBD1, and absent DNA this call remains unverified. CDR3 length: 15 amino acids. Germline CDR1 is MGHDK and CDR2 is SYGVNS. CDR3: CASSPIGEMNTEAFF.

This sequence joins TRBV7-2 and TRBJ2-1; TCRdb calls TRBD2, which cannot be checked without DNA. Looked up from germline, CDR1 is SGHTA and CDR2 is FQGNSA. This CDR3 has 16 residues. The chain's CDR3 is CASSLARSGRGNEQFF.

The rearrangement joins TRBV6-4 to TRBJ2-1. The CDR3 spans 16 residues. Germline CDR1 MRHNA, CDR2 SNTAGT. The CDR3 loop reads CASSDSREASYNEQFF.

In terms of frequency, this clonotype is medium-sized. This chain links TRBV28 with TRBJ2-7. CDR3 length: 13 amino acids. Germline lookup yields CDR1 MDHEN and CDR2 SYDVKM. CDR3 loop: CASSKTGTYEQYF.

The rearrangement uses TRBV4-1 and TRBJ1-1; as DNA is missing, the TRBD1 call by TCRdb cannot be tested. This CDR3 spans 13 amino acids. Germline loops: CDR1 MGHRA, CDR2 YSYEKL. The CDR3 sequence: CASSRQVNTEAFF.